This TCR beta chain is from a study of blood T cell repertoires in COVID-19. Background on the study: COVID-19 samples from acute and convalescent phases originated in the United States, Italy and Spain. T cells, B-cell-depleted T cells, or PBMCs supplied cDNA or gDNA.

This clone was seen once. The CDR3 has 15 amino acids. Trimming left V 5 bases short and J 3 bases short, with 16 bases between. CDR1 and CDR2 (germline): LNHNV, YYDKDF (reference sequence). Per the original methods: Amplification from reference gene primers served as the basis for estimated nucleated cell counts. The data were produced by immunoSEQ multiplex PCR, yet TCRdb's version contains in-frame clones alone and is incomplete. The V and J calls and the clone size are those of that table, but D and trimming were determined from the DNA. Of 150,000 to 200,000 clones in the sample, more than 70% were seen once.

The chain has TRBV15 and TRBJ1-2; possibly TRBD1 for D (6 bases). The sequenced sample consisted of peripheral blood. The sequence derives from a man in his forties or fifties with active or convalescent COVID-19. For the CDR3, the DNA is TGTGCCACCAGCGCTACAGGGCGGGCGGACTATGGCTACACCTTC. Its protein product is CATSATGRADYGYTF.